This T cell receptor beta chain was recorded in a study of blood T cell repertoires in COVID-19. Study background: T cells, B-cell-depleted T cells, or PBMCs supplied cDNA or gDNA.

In the authors' workflow: Reference gene primer amplification yielded estimated nucleated cell counts. The data were produced by immunoSEQ multiplex PCR, yet TCRdb's version contains in-frame clones alone and is incomplete. That table gives V, J and clone size, and the DNA gave D and trimming. The sample has fewer than 250,000 clones, 84% seen once; the top ten hold 4% to 4.5%. The germline gives CDR1 SGHNT, CDR2 YYREEE (reference sequence). Trimming left V 0 bases short and J 1 base short, with 10 bases between. The CDR3 spans 15 residues. The material sequenced was peripheral blood. The source is a man aged 45-65 years with acute or convalescent COVID-19. The V and J genes are TRBV5-4 and TRBJ2-5; D might be TRBD1 (5 bases). The CDR3 loop is CASSLDRGTQETQYF. The CDR3 region has the DNA TGTGCCAGCAGCTTGGATAGGGGAACCCAAGAGACCCAGTACTTC.